This T cell receptor beta chain came from a study of cytomegalovirus exposure and HLA in healthy donors. Trimming cost V 4 bases and J 5 bases; bases outside gene matches: 6. CDR1 is SSHAT and CDR2 is FNYEAQ in the germline V gene (reference sequence). The CDR3 totals 15 residues. Researchers ran the PCR with 60 Vbeta and 13 Jbeta primers. Assay: immunoSEQ multiplex PCR; the TCRdb copy retains only in-frame clones and omits some. This sample yields more than 250,000 clones, of which approximately 90% are seen a single time; around 2.1% belongs to the top ten. Study-level points and caveats: Most observed TCR sequences were rare, whereas some public TCRs were detected in many donors. A later analysis reported that several of the most significant clusters appeared to be linked to common viral pathogens, among them Epstein-Barr virus.

As to this clone: The antigen remains unidentified.

The chain has TRBV7-7 and TRBJ2-5, with 11 bases that match TRBD2. The sequenced material came from PBMCs. The TCR originated in a woman under 30 in good health and CMV-seronegative. CDR3 sequence reads: CASSWGASGGETQYF. CDR3 nucleotides: TGTGCCAGCAGCTGGGGAGCTAGCGGGGGGGAGACCCAGTACTTC.